Below, 5 T cell receptor beta chains from the same sample are listed, as sequenced in a study of blood T cells in healthy people across ages. For the second PCR, which ran for roughly 6 to 12 cycles, a sample-barcoded 5' primer and a J-beta primer mix were used. TCRdb re-derived calls from the 5' RACE reads in MiXCR, one entry per CDR3 protein. The table records roughly 1,800,000 distinct CDR3 sequences, 49% of them present only once. Sequenced input: blood. The receptors derive from a woman between 40 and 50 years old in good health.

This clonotype was seen a few times. V usage is TRBV11-2 and J usage is TRBJ2-6; 7 bases are a match to TRBD1. The CDR3 loop spans 15 amino acids. The germline CDR1 and CDR2 sequences are SGHAT and FQNNGV. V dropped 7 bases and J dropped 0; count of bases not matched to a gene: 3. The CDR3 bases are TGTGCCAGCAACACAGGGGCCTCTGGGGCCAACGTCCTGACTTTC. It encodes CASNTGASGANVLTF.

CDR3 coding DNA: TGCGCCAGCAGCCAAGCGACCGGGACATACAATGAGCAGTTCTTC. It specifies CASSQATGTYNEQFF. The rearrangement links TRBV4-3 to TRBJ2-1, with D tentatively TRBD1 (6 bases). The V end was cut by 1 base, the J end by 4 bases, with 11 bases between. The CDR3 sequence is 15 residues long. Germline V lookup: CDR1 LGHNA, CDR2 YSLEER.

In this sample, this clonotype turned up a few times. The chain recombines TRBV4-3 with TRBJ2-7, with 10 bases lining up with TRBD1. This CDR3 has 15 residues. V shed 1 base and J 4 bases; nucleotides not matched to a gene: 4. Germline lookup yields CDR1 LGHNA and CDR2 YSLEER. CDR3 protein: CASSQVGTGVYEQYF. The CDR3 bases are TGCGCCAGCAGCCAAGTAGGGACAGGGGTATACGAGCAGTACTTC.

The DNA for the CDR3 is TGTGCCAGCAGTTCCATTGAGCAGTTCTTC. As protein: CASSSIEQFF. The rearrangement links TRBV28 to TRBJ2-1; unclear D gene. Germline V lookup: CDR1 MDHEN, CDR2 SYDVKM. This CDR3 spans 10 amino acids. Trimming shortened V by 4 bases and J by 9 bases, and 4 bases separated the two germline ends.

The V call is TRBV11-1, the J call TRBJ2-2; D is unresolved. The CDR3 has 13 amino acids. CDR1 and CDR2 from the germline V gene are SGHAT and FQDESV (reference sequence). V was shortened by 5 bases and J by 5 bases, with 9 bases between the two germline ends. The CDR3 DNA follows: TGTGCCAGCAGCCCCACAGATACCGGGGAGCTGTTTTTT. Translation: CASSPTDTGELFF.